What follows are 2 T cell receptor beta chains derived from one specimen sequenced in a study of cytomegalovirus exposure and HLA in healthy donors. PCR employed 60 Vbeta and 13 Jbeta primers. Some clones are missing from TCRdb's copy, which holds only in-frame ones; the method was immunoSEQ multiplex PCR. In the table there are 150,000 or so clones, 60% to 85% of which are singletons. Specimen: PBMCs. These TCRs come from a man in his forties in good health and CMV-seropositive.

V usage is TRBV28 and J usage is TRBJ2-7, with D unclear. This CDR3 comprises 13 residues. Germline CDR1 MDHEN, CDR2 SYDVKM. The V end was cut by 4 bases, the J end by 3 bases, with 10 bases between. The CDR3 nucleotides are TGTGCCAGCAGTTCAACCAGGTACTACGAGCAGTACTTC. Its translation: CASSSTRYYEQYF.

J is TRBJ1-1 and V is TRBV27; D not certain. The CDR3 consists of 13 residues. V lost 6 bases and J lost 5, with 13 bases in between. Germline CDR1 and CDR2: MNHEY and SMNVEV (reference sequence). The CDR3 reads CASSLGRGTEAFF. The DNA of the CDR3 is TGTGCCAGCAGCCTTGGGCGCGGGACTGAAGCTTTCTTT.